The clone carrying this T cell receptor beta chain was counted a few times. This specimen comes from a study of blood T cell repertoires in COVID-19. In the study overall: Samples taken during acute and convalescent COVID-19 were collected in the United States, Italy and Spain. PBMCs, B-cell-depleted T cells, or T cells were the source of the cDNA or gDNA that made up the material.

In the original workflow: How many nucleated cells were present was estimated from reference gene primer amplification. The table came from immunoSEQ multiplex PCR; TCRdb's copy has only in-frame clones and leaves some out. V, J and clone size were drawn from that table, and D and trimming were deduced from the DNA. Among over 50,000 clones listed, around 90% were seen once. Germline CDR1 is SNHLY and CDR2 is FYNNEI. With V trimmed by 4 bases and J by 4 bases, 4 bases remained unmatched. The CDR3 has 13 amino acids. The chain recombines TRBV2 with TRBJ2-7; 7 positions match TRBD1. The sequencing input was peripheral blood. The source is a man between 45 and 60 years old with active COVID-19. The CDR3 sequence is CASSGDSWYEQYF. The CDR3 nucleotides read TGTGCCAGCAGTGGGGACAGTTGGTACGAGCAGTACTTC.